The 3 T cell receptor beta chains listed next were all sequenced from one sample in a study of T cells after yellow fever vaccination. In TCRdb, the 5' RACE reads were re-called with MiXCR into one record per CDR3 protein. The sample has some 100,000 distinct CDR3 sequences; about 8.2% are singletons. The material was CD8+ T cells not binding an NS4B(214-222) dextramer, sorted from PBMCs, obtained approximately 16 days after the first yellow fever vaccination. These receptors were collected from a young man who received the YFV17D yellow fever vaccine.

J is TRBJ1-3 and V is TRBV7-6, with TRBD1 as a possible D gene (5 bases). The CDR3 sequence is 16 residues long. The germline V gene encodes CDR1 SGHVS and CDR2 FNYEAQ. V was trimmed by 0 bases and J by 2 bases, leaving 11 bases between them. Here the CDR3 DNA reads TGTGCCAGCAGCTTAGCGTATTCGGGGGCTGGAAACACCATATATTTT. Translated, it gives CASSLAYSGAGNTIYF. The full variable domain, completed using reference TRBV7-6 and TRBJ1-3, is GAGVSQSPRYKVTKRGQDVALRCDPISGHVSLYWYRQALGQGPEFLTYFNYEAQQDKSGLPNDRFSAERPEGSISTLTIQRTEQRDSAMYRCASSLAYSGAGNTIYFGEGSWLTVV.

This clonotype was seen a few times. V and J are TRBV6-1 and TRBJ2-3, with 15 positions matching TRBD2. This CDR3 comprises 18 residues. Germline CDR1 MNHNS, CDR2 SASEGT. V lost 6 bases, J lost 0 bases, and 7 bases stayed unmatched. The CDR3 bases are TGTGCCAGCAGGCTCGGGACTAGCGGGGGGAAAAGCACAGATACGCAGTATTTT. This encodes CASRLGTSGGKSTDTQYF.

The genes are TRBV28 and TRBJ1-3; D remains unclear. The CDR3 is 15 amino acids. V lost 3 bases, J lost 0 bases, and 9 bases lay in between. Germline V gives CDR1 MDHEN, CDR2 SYDVKM. CDR3 protein: CASSFGPGSGNTIYF. CDR3 coding DNA: TGTGCCAGCAGTTTTGGGCCAGGCTCTGGAAACACCATATATTTT.